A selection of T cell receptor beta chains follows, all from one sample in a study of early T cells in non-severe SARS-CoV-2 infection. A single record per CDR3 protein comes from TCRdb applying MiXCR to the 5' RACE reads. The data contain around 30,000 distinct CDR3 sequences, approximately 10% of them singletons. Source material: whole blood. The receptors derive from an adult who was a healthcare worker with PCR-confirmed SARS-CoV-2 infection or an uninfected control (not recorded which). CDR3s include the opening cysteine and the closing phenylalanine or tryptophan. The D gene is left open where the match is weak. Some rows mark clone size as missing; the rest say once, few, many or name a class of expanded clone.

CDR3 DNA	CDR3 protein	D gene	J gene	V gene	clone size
TGTGCCAGTAGTGGGTTCCGGGACAGAAGCTCCTACGAGCAGTACTTC	CASSGFRDRSSYEQYF	TRBD1	TRBJ2-7	TRBV19	many
TGCAGCTCCTCTAGGAGTAACACTTACAATGAGCAGTTCTTC	CSSSRSNTYNEQFF	.	TRBJ2-1	TRBV29-1	many
TGCGCCAGCAGCTTGGTGGCGGAGGGCTACGAGCAGTACTTC	CASSLVAEGYEQYF	.	TRBJ2-7	TRBV5-1	.
TGTGCCATCAGGGGACAGGGGTGGAAGGGCACTGAAGCTTTCTTT	CAIRGQGWKGTEAFF	TRBD1	TRBJ1-1	TRBV10-3	medium-sized
TGTGCCTGGAGTGCCTCCCCGACCGGGGAGCTGTTTTTT	CAWSASPTGELFF	.	TRBJ2-2	TRBV30	many
TGTGCCAGCAGGAACAGCGGGGGGGTAACGAACACCGGGGAGCTGTTTTTT	CASRNSGGVTNTGELFF	TRBD2	TRBJ2-2	TRBV6-2/TRBV6-3	many
TGTGCCAGCAGCTTTATTACAGCAACTTATCAAGAGACCCAGTACTTC	CASSFITATYQETQYF	.	TRBJ2-5	TRBV7-2	many
TGTGCCAGCAGCTTAAATGTGGGGGGCGAGCAGTACTTC	CASSLNVGGEQYF	.	TRBJ2-7	TRBV7-3	few
TGTGCCAGCTCACCCCCGACTCGCACAGATACGCAGTATTTT	CASSPPTRTDTQYF	.	TRBJ2-3	TRBV18	.
TGTGCCAGCAGTTTCCGGGGCAATCAGCCCCAGCATTTT	CASSFRGNQPQHF	.	TRBJ1-5	TRBV12-3/TRBV12-4	many
TGTGCCTGGAGTCCAGGATACGAGCAGTACTTC	CAWSPGYEQYF	.	TRBJ2-7	TRBV30	many
TGCAGCGTGAAAAATGTGGGTTACGAGCAGTACTTC	CSVKNVGYEQYF	.	TRBJ2-7	TRBV29-1	many
TGCAGCGCCCGACGGGGAACTGAAGCTTTCTTT	CSARRGTEAFF	.	TRBJ1-1	TRBV29-1	.
TGTGCCAGCAGCACAGGACAGACTCAAGAGACCCAGTACTTC	CASSTGQTQETQYF	.	TRBJ2-5	TRBV7-9	many
TGTGCCACCAGTGATTTGTCGGGACAGGGAAATGAGCAGTTCTTC	CATSDLSGQGNEQFF	TRBD1	TRBJ2-1	TRBV24-1	.
TGTGCCAGCAGCCCCCCGACAGGGAGGGCTTTCTTT	CASSPPTGRAFF	TRBD1	TRBJ1-1	TRBV7-9	many
TGTGCCACCAGCAGCGAGGGGACAGGTCGCTACGAGCAGTACTTC	CATSSEGTGRYEQYF	TRBD1	TRBJ2-7	TRBV15	.
TGTGCCAGCAGCCAGGACAACTTGGACTACGAGCAGTACTTC	CASSQDNLDYEQYF	.	TRBJ2-7	TRBV7-6	.
TGTGCCAGCAGTTACCTACAGGTCACGAGGGAGCAGTACTTC	CASSYLQVTREQYF	.	TRBJ2-7	TRBV6-6	many
TGTGCCAGCAGTGTCGACAGGGGCTATGGCTACACCTTC	CASSVDRGYGYTF	TRBD1	TRBJ1-2	TRBV27	many
TGTGCCAGCAGCTTTGGTGCGCAAGAGACCCAGTACTTC	CASSFGAQETQYF	.	TRBJ2-5	TRBV5-5	.
TGCGCCAGCAGTCTTGGTGCAACTAGCACAGATACGCAGTATTTT	CASSLGATSTDTQYF	.	TRBJ2-3	TRBV23-1	many
TGTGCCAGCGGCGAGGACAGGGGCCAGCCCCAGCATTTT	CASGEDRGQPQHF	TRBD1	TRBJ1-5	TRBV6-5	many
TGTGCCTGGACGACTGGGGGAAACACCATATATTTT	CAWTTGGNTIYF	.	TRBJ1-3	TRBV30	few
TGCAGCGCTACAGGGGTTCGCACTGAAGCTTTCTTT	CSATGVRTEAFF	TRBD1	TRBJ1-1	TRBV29-1	many
TGCGCCAGCAGTCACTGCGGACAGCCGACAGATACGCAGTATTTT	CASSHCGQPTDTQYF	.	TRBJ2-3	TRBV23-1	many
TGCAGTGCTGAAGAGGATTCCTACAATGAGCAGTTCTTC	CSAEEDSYNEQFF	.	TRBJ2-1	TRBV20-1	medium-sized
TGTGCCAGCACGGGAGGGGCGATGACTAGCAATCAGCCCCAGCATTTT	CASTGGAMTSNQPQHF	.	TRBJ1-5	TRBV5-8	few
TGTGCCAGCACCAACGGGTCGCCCGGGGGCTACACCTTC	CASTNGSPGGYTF	.	TRBJ1-2	TRBV6-5	many
TGCGCCAGCAGCTTCGAGGGGAGGAACTATGGCTACACCTTC	CASSFEGRNYGYTF	.	TRBJ1-2	TRBV5-1	many
TGTGCCAGCAGCGAGGGACAGGGCTCGGGGAATGAGCAGTTCTTC	CASSEGQGSGNEQFF	TRBD1	TRBJ2-1	TRBV7-2	many
TGTGCCAGCAGCGTACCACTAGCGGGGAGCAATGAGCAGTTCTTC	CASSVPLAGSNEQFF	TRBD2	TRBJ2-1	TRBV9	many
TGTGCCAGCAGCCCAATGCAAGGGGGAAAAGCAGATACGCAGTATTTT	CASSPMQGGKADTQYF	.	TRBJ2-3	TRBV3-1	many
TGTGCCAGCAGGGGTGTGAACACTGAAGCTTTCTTT	CASRGVNTEAFF	.	TRBJ1-1	TRBV3-1	many
TGTGCCAGCACCCAGGACAGGGGCTCCTATGGCTACACCTTC	CASTQDRGSYGYTF	TRBD1	TRBJ1-2	TRBV7-2	medium-sized
TGTGCCACCAGTGATTTGGGCGACAGGCCCTACGAGCAGTACTTC	CATSDLGDRPYEQYF	.	TRBJ2-7	TRBV24-1	many
TGTGCCAGCAGCCAATCCACAGATACGCAGTATTTT	CASSQSTDTQYF	.	TRBJ2-3	TRBV4-2	.
TGTGCCAGCAGCTTAGCACAGGGGGGCTCTGAAAACACCATATATTTT	CASSLAQGGSENTIYF	TRBD1	TRBJ1-3	TRBV7-6	few
TGCAGTGCTAGAAAGACTAGCGGGGTATACAATGAGCAGTTCTTC	CSARKTSGVYNEQFF	TRBD2	TRBJ2-1	TRBV20-1	many
TGTGCCAGCAGCGAAGGATGGTTAACCCAGTACTTC	CASSEGWLTQYF	.	TRBJ2-5	TRBV11-1	.
TGCGCCAGCAGCTTGGTTGCGGGATCTAACGGGGAGCTGTTTTTT	CASSLVAGSNGELFF	.	TRBJ2-2	TRBV5-1	many
TGTGCCAGCAGCGCCTGGACTCACTTTGGGGGAAGCACAGATACGCAGTATTTT	CASSAWTHFGGSTDTQYF	.	TRBJ2-3	TRBV7-2	many
TGTGCCAGCGTAAGGGACAGGGGCACGAACTATGGCTACACCTTC	CASVRDRGTNYGYTF	TRBD1	TRBJ1-2	TRBV5-5	.
TGTGCCAGCAAAGCCCCGGGACAGGGAGACTCTGCGAACACTGAAGCTTTCTTT	CASKAPGQGDSANTEAFF	TRBD1	TRBJ1-1	TRBV7-2	many
TGTGCCAGCAGCCAGGACAGAAATTCACCCCTCCACTTT	CASSQDRNSPLHF	.	TRBJ1-6	TRBV11-2	many
TGTGCCAGCTCACCTCGTCCGGGACAGGGGTCCGGGGAGCTGTTTTTT	CASSPRPGQGSGELFF	TRBD1	TRBJ2-2	TRBV18	few
TGCAGCGTTCTTGTGGCAGGGGGTCAGCCCCAGCATTTT	CSVLVAGGQPQHF	TRBD1	TRBJ1-5	TRBV29-1	many
TGTGCCTGGGGTACCGGATTGCTCTATGGCTACACCTTC	CAWGTGLLYGYTF	.	TRBJ1-2	TRBV30	many
TGTGCCAGCAGCTTTTCCTCTGGGGCCAACGTCCTGACTTTC	CASSFSSGANVLTF	.	TRBJ2-6	TRBV11-2	many